The rows below give T cell receptor beta chains drawn from one sample of a study of blood T cell repertoires in COVID-19. Method: immunoSEQ multiplex PCR; TCRdb's copy keeps in-frame clones and lacks some. The table has roughly 200,000 clones, approximately 87% seen once; the top ten hold roughly 3.2%. The sequenced sample consisted of PBMCs or T cells enriched from blood (not recorded which). These receptors originate from a woman between 50 and 59 years old in a cohort exposed to, infected with or recovered from COVID-19 (not recorded which). Both conserved end residues are part of each CDR3. The D gene is left open where the match is weak. Clone size appears in some rows only: once, few, many, or a class for an expanded clone.

v_gene	abundance	len	j_gene	d_gene	CDR3nt	CDR3aa
TRBV3-1/TRBV3-2	-	15	TRBJ2-2	TRBD1	TGTGCCAGCAGCCGGGACAGACGGCAGTCCGGGGAGCTGTTTTTT	CASSRDRRQSGELFF
TRBV6-5	once	15	TRBJ1-4	TRBD1	TGTGCCAGCAGGACTACGGGACAGGGATGGGAAAAACTGTTTTTT	CASRTTGQGWEKLFF
TRBV5-1	-	14	TRBJ1-1	TRBD1	TGCGCCAGCAGCTTTCAACAGGGGGCTACTGAAGCTTTCTTT	CASSFQQGATEAFF
TRBV6-6	-	16	TRBJ2-1	TRBD1	TGTGCCAGCAGTCGAACACAGGGGTTTCCCTACAATGAGCAGTTCTTC	CASSRTQGFPYNEQFF
TRBV12-3/TRBV12-4	-	12	TRBJ1-2	TRBD1	TGTGCCAGCAGTTTAAGACAGGGTGGCTACACCTTC	CASSLRQGGYTF
TRBV18	-	13	TRBJ1-6	-	TGTGCCAGCTCTTACCAGTATAATTCACCCCTCCACTTT	CASSYQYNSPLHF
TRBV10-3	few	17	TRBJ1-5	TRBD1	TGTGCCATCAGTGAGTGGGACAGGCGGTATAGCAATCAGCCCCAGCATTTT	CAISEWDRRYSNQPQHF
TRBV11-3	-	15	TRBJ1-1	-	TGTGCCAGCAGCCGGACACATAGAACGAACACTGAAGCTTTCTTT	CASSRTHRTNTEAFF
TRBV11-2	-	14	TRBJ2-7	TRBD1	TGTGCCAGCAGCTCGACAGGGGGCTCTTACGAGCAGTACTTC	CASSSTGGSYEQYF
TRBV19	once	14	TRBJ2-5	-	TGTGCCAGTAGTATAGGGCAGGCAAGGGAGACCCAGTACTTC	CASSIGQARETQYF
TRBV27	-	14	TRBJ2-5	-	TGTGCCAGCAGTTTATCCGGACAGCAAGAGACCCAGTACTTC	CASSLSGQQETQYF
TRBV6-1	-	14	TRBJ1-5	-	TGTGCCAGCCACAGTCTCACGATGAAGCAGCCCCAGCATTTT	CASHSLTMKQPQHF
TRBV6-5	-	15	TRBJ2-2	-	TGTGCCAGCACCACCTTAGGGGGGAACACCGGGGAGCTGTTTTTT	CASTTLGGNTGELFF
TRBV18	-	15	TRBJ2-1	-	TGTGCCAGCTCATCGCGGGGAGCTCTCTACAATGAGCAGTTCTTC	CASSSRGALYNEQFF
TRBV5-1	-	15	TRBJ1-3	TRBD1	TGCGCCAGCAATGAGGGACAGGGGGCTGGAAACACCATATATTTT	CASNEGQGAGNTIYF
TRBV6-2/TRBV6-3	-	14	TRBJ1-2	-	TGTGCCAGCAGTTATGTTGCCAGGGACTATGGCTACACCTTC	CASSYVARDYGYTF
TRBV4-2	-	16	TRBJ2-3	TRBD2	TGTGCCAGCAGCCAAACAACTAGCGGGGGTCGGGATACGCAGTATTTT	CASSQTTSGGRDTQYF
TRBV6-6	once	14	TRBJ1-2	-	TGTGCCAGCAGTTACGCGGAGACAGTCTATGGCTACACCTTC	CASSYAETVYGYTF
TRBV6-5	-	14	TRBJ2-7	TRBD1	TGTGCCAGCAGTTACGGGACAGAGCCCTACGAGCAGTACTTC	CASSYGTEPYEQYF
TRBV3-1/TRBV3-2	-	16	TRBJ2-3	-	TGTGCCAGCAGCCAAACCCCGGGACTCAACACAGATACGCAGTATTTT	CASSQTPGLNTDTQYF
TRBV7-3	-	20	TRBJ2-4	TRBD1	TGTGCCAGCAGCTCCTTTACGACCGGGACAGGGGGCGCGACCAAAAACATTCAGTACTTC	CASSSFTTGTGGATKNIQYF
TRBV12-3/TRBV12-4	-	13	TRBJ2-3	TRBD2	TGTGCCAGCAGTTTCGGGGGGACAGATACGCAGTATTTT	CASSFGGTDTQYF
TRBV2	many	12	TRBJ2-7	-	TGTGCCAGCAGTCTAGCGAACTACGAGCAGTACTTC	CASSLANYEQYF
TRBV4-1	-	16	TRBJ2-3	-	TGCGCCAGCAGCCTAACGACAGGCCGGAGCACAGATACGCAGTATTTT	CASSLTTGRSTDTQYF
TRBV7-9	-	12	TRBJ1-1	TRBD1	TGTGCCAGCAGCCCGGGGACAGGGTTGGCTTTCTTT	CASSPGTGLAFF
TRBV5-4	-	15	TRBJ2-5	TRBD2	TGTGCCAGCAGCTTGTACGGGGGGTACGAAGAGACCCAGTACTTC	CASSLYGGYEETQYF
TRBV2	few	12	TRBJ1-1	-	TGTGCCAGCAGTGACAGGGCTACCGAAGCTTTCTTT	CASSDRATEAFF
TRBV28	-	16	TRBJ1-2	-	TGTGCCAGCAGATCCGGGGGTGGAGGAGAAAGCTATGGCTACACCTTC	CASRSGGGGESYGYTF
TRBV3-1/TRBV3-2	-	17	TRBJ1-6	-	TGTGCCAGCAGCCCCCGACCAGGAATTGGCCTGGATTCACCCCTCCACTTT	CASSPRPGIGLDSPLHF
TRBV30	-	13	TRBJ1-2	TRBD1	TGTGCCTGGAGCGGACAGGGGGCGGGGGGCTACACCTTC	CAWSGQGAGGYTF
TRBV5-4	-	13	TRBJ2-1	-	TGTGCCAGCACGGTGAGCTCCTACAATGAGCAGTTCTTC	CASTVSSYNEQFF
TRBV27	-	13	TRBJ2-3	-	TGTGCCAGCAGGACTACCCACACAGATACGCAGTATTTT	CASRTTHTDTQYF
TRBV5-1	-	13	TRBJ2-7	TRBD2	TGCGCCAGCAGCTTGGCGCGGGGGTACGAGCAGTACTTC	CASSLARGYEQYF
TRBV12-5	-	12	TRBJ1-1	TRBD1	TGTGTTTCGGGACAGGGGGAGACTGAAGCTTTCTTT	CVSGQGETEAFF
TRBV6-5	once	15	TRBJ1-4	-	TGTGCCAGCGGACTCAAGGTCGCAACTAATGAAAAACTGTTTTTT	CASGLKVATNEKLFF
TRBV24-1	-	14	TRBJ2-5	TRBD1	TGTGCCACCAGTGTAACAGGGGGCCTAGAGACCCAGTACTTC	CATSVTGGLETQYF
TRBV7-6	-	16	TRBJ1-3	TRBD1	TGTGCCAGCAGCCCGGACAGGGGGTTCGCGGGAAACACCATATATTTT	CASSPDRGFAGNTIYF
TRBV14	-	14	TRBJ1-3	-	TGTGCCAGCAGCCAACAGACAGGTGGAAACACCATATATTTT	CASSQQTGGNTIYF
TRBV5-1	once	14	TRBJ2-1	-	TGCGCCAGCGGCGGTCTGGGCCGGGGTAGTGAGCAGTTCTTC	CASGGLGRGSEQFF
TRBV4-3	-	16	TRBJ1-4	-	TGCGCCAGCAGCCAAGATGGTTTCACTCCTAATGAAAAACTGTTTTTT	CASSQDGFTPNEKLFF
TRBV2	-	17	TRBJ1-6	-	TGTGCCAGCAGTGAACGTATATTTAGCTCCTATAATTCACCCCTCCACTTT	CASSERIFSSYNSPLHF
TRBV2	-	15	TRBJ1-4	-	TGTGCCAGCTCGGCGGGAACAGGAGGGAGCGGAAAACTGTTTTTT	CASSAGTGGSGKLFF
TRBV5-1	-	13	TRBJ2-1	-	TGCGCCAGCAGATCGACCGGAGGCAATGAGCAGTTCTTC	CASRSTGGNEQFF
TRBV6-5	-	14	TRBJ1-2	-	TGTGCCAGCAGTTACTCAGTGGCAATCGATGGCTACACCTTC	CASSYSVAIDGYTF
TRBV2	-	14	TRBJ2-1	-	TGTGCCAGCAGTGAAGAACTACGGTACATTCGGCAGTTCTTC	CASSEELRYIRQFF
TRBV19	-	13	TRBJ1-5	-	TGTGCCAGTAGTATAGAACAGGGTTTAGCCCAGCATTTT	CASSIEQGLAQHF
TRBV5-1	-	15	TRBJ1-5	TRBD1	TGCGCCAGCAGCCAGAGGACAGGGGAGAATCAGCCCCAGCATTTT	CASSQRTGENQPQHF
TRBV3-1/TRBV3-2	-	13	TRBJ2-1	TRBD2	TGTGCCAGCAGCCGCTCGGGGGGGAGTGAGCAGTTCTTC	CASSRSGGSEQFF
TRBV4-1	-	16	TRBJ2-7	TRBD2	TGCGCCAGTGCTCCGGGACTACGAAGGTCTTCGTACGAGCAGTACTTC	CASAPGLRRSSYEQYF
TRBV5-1	-	15	TRBJ2-5	-	TGCGCCAGCAGCTTAAATACAGGGCCCCAAGAGACCCAGTACTTC	CASSLNTGPQETQYF
TRBV28	-	14	TRBJ1-5	-	TGTGCCAGCAGTTCTGGACAGTTCCCCCAGCCCCAGCATTTT	CASSSGQFPQPQHF
TRBV30	-	15	TRBJ2-5	TRBD1	TGTGCCTGGAGCGACAGGGTCCGGTATTTGGAGACCCAGTACTTC	CAWSDRVRYLETQYF
TRBV4-3	-	16	TRBJ2-4	TRBD2	TGCGCCAGCAGCCCCTTGACTAGCGGGGGTCGAAACATTCAGTACTTC	CASSPLTSGGRNIQYF